This entry lists 30 T cell receptor beta chains sequenced from one sample in a study of regulatory T cells in long-lasting Graves disease. Combining iRepertoire HTBI primers with Arm-PCR of CDR3 regions, the authors built TCR beta libraries. From the multiplex PCR reads, TCRdb called clonotypes with MiXCR, one entry per CDR3 protein. This table holds a few hundred thousand distinct CDR3 sequences, roughly a fifth found once. Regarding time point: newly diagnosed GD, antithyroid drugs for less than 3 months. The authors made the TCR library using RNA they extracted from PBMCs. These data are also associated with another study on T cells in Graves' hyperthyroidism and ophthalmopathy.

Material: peripheral blood mononuclear cells (PBMCs), obtained at new diagnosis, from a patient treated with antithyroid drugs. The receptors come from a woman in her twenties or thirties with Graves disease.

This clonotype was detected many times. This chain joins TRBV19 and TRBJ1-2; D gene uncertain. This CDR3 has 14 amino acids. CDR1 and CDR2 from the germline V gene are LNHDA and SQIVND (reference sequence). Trimming cost V 6 bases and J 3 bases, with 14 bases left between them. CDR3 in DNA: TGTGCCAGTAGATGGCTGGGCAGCGACTATGGCTACACCTTC. It specifies CASRWLGSDYGYTF.

This clonotype was counted ten times or more. The chain uses TRBV2 and TRBJ2-7; D remains ambiguous. The CDR3 sequence is 14 residues long. V lost 3 bases, J lost 2 bases, and 11 bases lay in between. Germline values: CDR1 SNHLY, CDR2 FYNNEI. Here the CDR3 DNA reads TGTGCCAGCAGTGAGTCCGGTAACACCTACGAGCAGTACTTC. Its protein is CASSESGNTYEQYF.

The V call is TRBV11-2, the J call TRBJ2-3; D is possibly TRBD2 (5 bases). Deletions cut 8 bases from V and 4 bases from J, with 13 bases between. Germline CDR1 SGHAT, CDR2 FQNNGV. This CDR3 has 13 amino acids. As DNA, the CDR3 is TGTGCCAGCGGTCCCCACGGGGCAGATACGCAGTATTTT. As protein: CASGPHGADTQYF.

This clonotype has only a few counts. This chain links TRBV5-8 with TRBJ2-1; 9 nucleotides align to TRBD1. Germline CDR1 SGHTS, CDR2 YDEGEE. The trim removed 4 bases at V and 13 bases at J, leaving 9 bases unmatched. The CDR3 spans 13 residues. CDR3 amino acids: CASSVPLTGGQFF. CDR3 in DNA: TGTGCCAGCAGCGTACCCCTGACAGGGGGACAGTTCTTC.

With regard to this clonotype: This probably arose from a read error, given a far larger clone one base away. The genes are TRBV2 and TRBJ1-1; 9 bases are a match to TRBD1. CDR3 length: 14 residues. The V gene end was trimmed by 7 bases and the J gene end by 0 bases; junction bases not matched to a gene: 3. Germline V gene lookup returns CDR1 SNHLY and CDR2 FYNNEI. CDR3 sequence: CASIRDRVNTEAFF. The CDR3 nucleotides read TGTGCCAGCATCCGGGACAGGGTGAACACTGAAGCTTTCTTT. Full variable domain (outside the CDR3, taken from reference TRBV2 and TRBJ1-1): EPEVTQTPSHQVTQMGQEVILRCVPISNHLYFYWYRQILGQKVEFLVSFYNNEISEKSEIFDDQFSVERPDGSNFTLKIRSTKLEDSAMYFCASIRDRVNTEAFFGQGTRLTVV.

Worth noting for this clonotype: The conserved closing phenylalanine or tryptophan is absent in this CDR3, likely reflecting a read error. The DNA is omitted, as the CDR3 cannot be located on it reliably, and the CDR3 follows TCRdb's listing. The genes are TRBV28 and TRBJ2-1; the table's D gene call, TRBD2, was not cross checked with the DNA. Germline lookup yields CDR1 MDHEN and CDR2 SYDVKM. Inclusive of both ends, the CDR3 amounts to 13 amino acids. The CDR3 protein is CASSPPGLAGTRV.

This clonotype was found many times. The genes are TRBV28 and TRBJ2-7; D not resolved. This CDR3 region has 10 residues. V was shortened by 6 bases and J by 4 bases, with 4 bases between the two germline ends. The germline V gene has CDR1 MDHEN and CDR2 SYDVKM. In DNA form, the CDR3 reads TGTGCCAGCAGGGGGTACGAGCAGTACTTC. Encoded protein: CASRGYEQYF.

This clonotype was observed a handful of times. The CDR3 DNA is TGTGCCAGCAGCGTAGCTACTGGGGTTATGAGCGAGCAGTACTTC. Translation gives CASSVATGVMSEQYF. This rearrangement joins TRBV9 to TRBJ2-7; D call uncertain. This CDR3 comprises 15 residues. V lost 0 bases, J lost 6 bases, and 16 bases lay in between. Germline loops: CDR1 SGDLS, CDR2 YYNGEE. Combining the CDR3 with reference TRBV9 and TRBJ2-7 gives the whole variable domain DSGVTQTPKHLITATGQRVTLRCSPRSGDLSVYWYQQSLDQGLQFLIQYYNGEERAKGNILERFSAQQFPDLHSELNLSSLELGDSALYFCASSVATGVMSEQYFGPGTRLTVT.

This clonotype was recorded at least ten times. The genes are TRBV20-1 and TRBJ2-5, with D perhaps matching TRBD2 (6 bases). Germline CDR1 DFQATT, CDR2 SNEGSKA (reference sequence). The CDR3 totals 12 residues. The CDR3 sequence: CSPEAREETQYF. The CDR3 DNA reads TGCAGCCCAGAAGCCCGGGAGGAGACCCAGTACTTC.

Concerning this clonotype itself: This likely came from a read error, as a far larger clone is one base away. The gene calls are TRBV19 and TRBJ2-5, with 8 bases lining up with TRBD1. The CDR3 runs to 16 residues. From germline, CDR1 is LNHDA and CDR2 SQIVND (reference sequence). Trimming took 7 bases from V and 11 from J; bases not matched to a gene: 21. CDR3 sequence: CASTDNPFRQGNEQYF. The CDR3 bases are TGTGCCAGTACCGATAATCCTTTCCGACAGGGGAATGAGCAGTACTTC. Full variable domain (missing parts from reference TRBV19 and TRBJ2-5): DGGITQSPKYLFRKEGQNVTLSCEQNLNHDAMYWYRQDPGQGLRLIYYSQIVNDFQKGDIAEGYSVSREKKESFPLTVTSAQKNPTAFYLCASTDNPFRQGNEQYFGPGTRLLVL.

V and J are TRBV28 and TRBJ2-1; 8 bases agree with TRBD2. The V gene end was trimmed by 6 bases and the J gene end by 2 bases; junction bases not matched to a gene: 12. The CDR3 sequence is 17 residues long. Germline assignment: CDR1 MDHEN and CDR2 SYDVKM. CDR3 in DNA: TGTGCCAGCAGAGAAACCTCCGGGACTAGAACCTACAATGAGCAGTTCTTC. It specifies CASRETSGTRTYNEQFF.

This clonotype was counted ten times or more. V is TRBV14 and J is TRBJ2-7; D uncertain. V lost 1 base, J lost 0 bases, and 7 bases lay in between. The CDR3 length is 14 residues. CDR1 is SGHDN and CDR2 is FVKESK in the germline V gene. The CDR3, as DNA: TGTGCCAGCAGCCAAGCGTGGGGCTCCTACGAGCAGTACTTC. Translation: CASSQAWGSYEQYF.

CDR3 protein: CASSLVAGESYEQYF. The CDR3 DNA is TGTGCCAGTAGTCTCGTAGCGGGAGAATCGTACGAGCAGTACTTC. This rearrangement joins TRBV19 to TRBJ2-7, with TRBD2 matching over 9 bases. Germline CDR1 LNHDA, CDR2 SQIVND (reference sequence). V was clipped by 5 bases and J by 4 bases; unmatched bases: 9. The CDR3 is made up of 15 amino acids.

This clonotype was seen at least ten times. This chain's CDR3 is CASLGQKSNQPQHF. The CDR3, as DNA: TGTGCCAGCCTCGGACAGAAAAGCAATCAGCCCCAGCATTTT. The V and J genes are TRBV28 and TRBJ1-5, with D possibly TRBD1 on 6 matching bases. This CDR3 spans 14 amino acids. Trimming stripped 8 bases from V and 1 base from J, with 12 bases between. Germline CDR1 is MDHEN and CDR2 is SYDVKM.

This clonotype was recorded many times. The chain is built from TRBV12-3 or TRBV12-4 and TRBJ1-2; maybe TRBD1 (5 bases). Trimming removed 7 bases from V and 6 bases from J, with 15 bases in between. The CDR3 is 13 residues long. The CDR3 coding sequence is TGTGCCAGCAACATGGGGCTATCTGATGGCTACACCTTC. It is translated as CASNMGLSDGYTF.

Ten or more counts support this clonotype. V and J are TRBV11-2 and TRBJ2-7; D not certain. CDR1 is SGHAT, CDR2 FQNNGV, per germline. Trimming cost V 0 bases and J 3 bases, with 12 bases left between them. The CDR3 totals 15 residues. DNA for the CDR3: TGTGCCAGCAGCTTAGATTCTGACGGCTACTACGAGCAGTACTTC. It encodes CASSLDSDGYYEQYF.

The table lists this clonotype with many counts. This chain connects TRBV28 to TRBJ1-6; 10 bases agree with TRBD1. V was pared by 5 bases and J by 7 bases, with 8 bases of the junction left unmatched. This CDR3 is built from 16 residues. Germline V gene lookup returns CDR1 MDHEN and CDR2 SYDVKM. CDR3 loop: CASSLSDRGTNSPLHF. CDR3 coding DNA: TGTGCCAGCAGTCTCTCGGACAGGGGGACAAATTCACCCCTCCACTTT.

V usage is TRBV6-1 and J usage is TRBJ2-1, with 8 bases matching TRBD1. V lost 10 bases, J lost 1 base, and 6 bases stayed unmatched. The CDR3 contains 14 residues. The V gene's germline CDR1 is MNHNS and CDR2 SASEGT. CDR3 protein: CATGQGLSYNEQFF. DNA for the CDR3: TGTGCCACCGGACAGGGCCTTTCCTACAATGAGCAGTTCTTC.

This clonotype was found many times. The chain couples TRBV4-1 to TRBJ2-7; the D gene is possibly TRBD1 (6 bases). CDR1 is MGHRA and CDR2 is YSYEKL in the germline V gene. The CDR3 loop spans 14 amino acids. V lost 4 bases and J lost 3, with 13 bases in between. This CDR3 is CASSLDRSFYEQYF. The CDR3 region has the DNA TGCGCCAGCAGCCTAGACAGGTCCTTCTACGAGCAGTACTTC.

This clonotype was observed many times. The rearrangement links TRBV12-3 or TRBV12-4 to TRBJ2-7, with 9 bases aligning to TRBD1. Trimming at V came to 5 bases and at J to 4 bases, leaving 9 bases not matched to a gene. The length of the CDR3 is 15 residues. The CDR3 sequence: CASSTGQGGGYEQYF. The CDR3 DNA follows: TGTGCCAGCAGTACGGGACAGGGAGGGGGTTACGAGCAGTACTTC.

This clonotype has a count of ten or more. The chain employs TRBV12-3 or TRBV12-4 and TRBJ1-5, with D uncertain. Between the trimmed V and J ends, which lost 5 bases and 5 bases, there was a span of 4 bases. The CDR3 length is 11 residues. The CDR3 DNA follows: TGTGCCAGCAGTGTAGATCAGCCCCAGCATTTT. Its translation: CASSVDQPQHF.

This clonotype was observed at least ten times. This sequence joins TRBV9 and TRBJ1-1; the D gene is possibly TRBD1 (6 bases). The CDR3 is made up of 15 amino acids. In germline, CDR1 is SGDLS, CDR2 YYNGEE. Trimming removed 0 bases at V and 1 base at J, with 10 bases between. The CDR3 protein is CASSVVGGGNTEAFF. CDR3 nucleotides: TGTGCCAGCAGCGTAGTAGGGGGAGGGAACACTGAAGCTTTCTTT.

This clonotype was observed many times. V and J are TRBV2 and TRBJ2-4; D call uncertain. This CDR3 has 11 residues. The V and J ends lost 4 bases and 8 bases respectively, with 6 bases between them. Germline V gene lookup returns CDR1 SNHLY and CDR2 FYNNEI. CDR3 sequence: CASSGGYIQYF. CDR3 nucleotide sequence: TGTGCCAGCAGTGGGGGTTACATTCAGTACTTC.

This clonotype was counted ten times or more. A read error may produce the germline difference seen at one junction end. V is TRBV7-9 and J is TRBJ2-3; TRBD2 matches at 9 bases. The germline V gene has CDR1 SEHNR and CDR2 FQNEAQ (reference sequence). This CDR3 contains 15 residues. The CDR3 region has the DNA TGCGCCAGCAGCTTAGGCGCTAGCGGGGAAGATACGCAGTATTTT. Its translation is CASSLGASGEDTQYF.

In its sample, this clonotype was seen many times. This chain joins TRBV30 and TRBJ2-3; 12 bases map to TRBD2. The CDR3 is 14 residues long. Germline V gene data show CDR1 as GTSNPN and CDR2 as SVGIG (reference sequence). The V segment lost 8 bases and the J segment 6 bases; nucleotides outside the gene matches: 9. The CDR3 DNA sequence: TGTGCCCGAGCTAGCGGGAGGGCCAGGGATACGCAGTATTTT. It encodes CARASGRARDTQYF. The whole variable domain, remainder taken from reference TRBV30 and TRBJ2-3, is SQTIHQWPATLVQPVGSPLSLECTVEGTSNPNLYWYRQAAGRGLQLLFYSVGIGQISSEVPQNLSASRPQDRQFILSSKKLLLSDSGFYLCARASGRARDTQYFGPGTRLTVL.

The rearrangement uses TRBV14 and TRBJ1-5; 7 bases are shared with TRBD1. The J segment lost 2 bases and the V segment lost 1 base, leaving 14 bases of the junction unmatched. The V gene's germline CDR1 is SGHDN and CDR2 FVKESK. The length of the CDR3 is 19 residues. This CDR3 reads CASSQGPGQERGRNQPQHF. The CDR3 DNA reads TGTGCCAGCAGCCAAGGTCCCGGACAGGAACGTGGCCGCAATCAGCCCCAGCATTTT.

This clonotype showed up many times. CDR3 nucleotide sequence: TGTGCCAGCAGTGCAGGGACAGGGGGCTGGAACACTGAAGCTTTCTTT. It is translated as CASSAGTGGWNTEAFF. The V and J genes are TRBV12-3 or TRBV12-4 and TRBJ1-1; 12 nucleotides line up with TRBD1. This CDR3 contains 16 residues. V shed 5 bases, J shed 1 base, and the junction held 5 bases outside the gene matches.

The gene calls are TRBV6-2 or TRBV6-3 and TRBJ2-3; D may be TRBD1 or TRBD2 (6 bases each). The V gene's germline CDR1 is MNHEY and CDR2 SVGEGT. CDR3 length: 17 residues. V was shortened by 2 bases and J by 1 base, with 16 bases between the two germline ends. The CDR3 region has the DNA TGTGCCAGCAGTTACGCCCGAGGGGGGCCGGGCACAGATACGCAGTATTTT. Amino acid sequence: CASSYARGGPGTDTQYF.

Comments on this clonotype: A read error is possible here, since a much larger clone lies one base away. The V gene is TRBV5-6, the J gene TRBJ2-5, with D perhaps matching TRBD1 (6 bases). The CDR3 is 13 residues long. CDR1 and CDR2 (germline): SGHDT, YYEEEE. The DNA of the CDR3 is TGTGCCAGCTCTATCAGGGGACAAGAGACCCACTACTTC. Translated: CASSIRGQETHYF.

This clonotype was recorded many times. The V gene is TRBV14, the J gene TRBJ2-1; TRBD2 matches 8 bases. CDR3 length equals 16 residues. The V and J ends lost 4 bases and 3 bases, in that order; junction bases with no gene match: 8. The germline gives CDR1 SGHDN, CDR2 FVKESK. CDR3 DNA: TGTGCCAGCAGCCGCCGTAGCGGGAAACTCTACAATGAGCAGTTCTTC. Amino acid sequence: CASSRRSGKLYNEQFF.